Described below is a single T cell receptor (beta chain) sequence and its context. RNA, at about 0.45 to 1 ug, was reverse transcribed with random hexamers. Across 54 Vbeta and 13 Jbeta, immunoSEQ multiplex PCR amplified TCR beta CDR3. TCRdb ran MiXCR on the immunoSEQ multiplex PCR reads and lists one entry per CDR3 protein. The sample lists 130,000 or so distinct CDR3 sequences, 85% to 95% occurring once. The record originates from a study of CD8 T cells in Susac syndrome. Overall study: Patients with Susac syndrome were therapy-naive, on corticosteroids, or on intravenous immunoglobulin alone at blood draw.

Germline loops: CDR1 SNHLY, CDR2 FYNNEI. Trimming took 6 bases from V and 5 from J, leaving 19 bases between them. CDR3 length: 15 amino acids. J is TRBJ2-5 and V is TRBV2, with D perhaps matching TRBD1 or TRBD2 (7 bases each). This TCR was sampled from a human donor with Susac syndrome. Sample: CD8+ T cells from PBMCs. CDR3 region: CASSGLGGGSETQYF. CDR3 DNA sequence: TGTGCCAGCAGCGGATTGGGAGGGGGCAGTGAGACCCAGTACTTC.